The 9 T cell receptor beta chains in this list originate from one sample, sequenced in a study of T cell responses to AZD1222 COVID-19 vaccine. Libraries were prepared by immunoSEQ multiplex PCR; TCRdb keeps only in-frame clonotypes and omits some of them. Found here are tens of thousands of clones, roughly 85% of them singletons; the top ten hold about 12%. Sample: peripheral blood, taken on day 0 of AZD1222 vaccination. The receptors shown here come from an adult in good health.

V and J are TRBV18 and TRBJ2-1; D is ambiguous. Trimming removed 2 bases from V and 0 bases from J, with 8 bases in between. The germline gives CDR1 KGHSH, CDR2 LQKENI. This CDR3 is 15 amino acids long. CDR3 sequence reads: CASSPGVSSYNEQFF. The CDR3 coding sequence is TGTGCCAGCTCACCAGGGGTTAGCTCCTACAATGAGCAGTTCTTC.

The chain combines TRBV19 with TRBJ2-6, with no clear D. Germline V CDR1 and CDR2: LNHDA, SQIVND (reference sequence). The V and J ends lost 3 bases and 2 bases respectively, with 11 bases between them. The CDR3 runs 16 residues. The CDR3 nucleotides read TGTGCCAGTAGTATGCTGTCCAGCCCTGGGGCCAACGTCCTGACTTTC. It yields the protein CASSMLSSPGANVLTF.

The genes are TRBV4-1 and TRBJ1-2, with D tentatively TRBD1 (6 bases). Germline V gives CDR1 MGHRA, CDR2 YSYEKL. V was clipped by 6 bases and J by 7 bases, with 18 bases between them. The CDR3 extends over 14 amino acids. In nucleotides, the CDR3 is TGCGCCAGCAGTTTGTACAGGGAAGAAAGTGGCTACACCTTC. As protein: CASSLYREESGYTF.

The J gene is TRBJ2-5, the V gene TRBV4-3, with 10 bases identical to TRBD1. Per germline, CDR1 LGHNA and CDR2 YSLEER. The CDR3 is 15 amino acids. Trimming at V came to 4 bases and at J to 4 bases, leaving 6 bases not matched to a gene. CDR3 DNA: TGCGCCAGCAGCCTATCGGACAGGGGGACAGAGACCCAGTACTTC. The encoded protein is CASSLSDRGTETQYF.

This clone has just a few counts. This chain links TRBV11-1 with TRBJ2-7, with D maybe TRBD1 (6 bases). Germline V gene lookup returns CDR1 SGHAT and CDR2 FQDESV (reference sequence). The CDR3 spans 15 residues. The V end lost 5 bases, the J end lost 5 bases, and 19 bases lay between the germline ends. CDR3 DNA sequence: TGTGCCAGCAGCCAATTATCGACAGGTCTCCACGAGCAGTACTTC. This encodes CASSQLSTGLHEQYF. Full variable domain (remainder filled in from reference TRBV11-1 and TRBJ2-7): EAEVAQSPRYKITEKSQAVAFWCDPISGHATLYWYRQILGQGPELLVQFQDESVVDDSQLPKDRFSAERLKGVDSTLKIQPAELGDSAMYLCASSQLSTGLHEQYFGPGTRLTVT.

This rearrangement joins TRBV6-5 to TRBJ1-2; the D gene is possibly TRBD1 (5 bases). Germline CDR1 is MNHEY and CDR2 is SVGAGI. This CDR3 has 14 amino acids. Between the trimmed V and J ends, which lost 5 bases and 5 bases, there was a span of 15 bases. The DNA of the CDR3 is TGTGCCAGCAGTCCCGGGACTTTCTTTTATGGCTACACCTTC. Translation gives CASSPGTFFYGYTF.

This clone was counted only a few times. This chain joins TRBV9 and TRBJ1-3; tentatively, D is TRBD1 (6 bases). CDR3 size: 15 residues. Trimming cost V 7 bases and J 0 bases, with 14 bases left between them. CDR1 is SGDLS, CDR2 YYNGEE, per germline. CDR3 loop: CASAKDRNSGNTIYF. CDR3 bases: TGTGCCAGCGCCAAGGACAGAAACTCTGGAAACACCATATATTTT.

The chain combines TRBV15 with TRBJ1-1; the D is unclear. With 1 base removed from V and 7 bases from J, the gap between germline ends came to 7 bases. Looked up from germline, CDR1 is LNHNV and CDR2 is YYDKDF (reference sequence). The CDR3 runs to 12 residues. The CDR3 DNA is TGTGCCACCAGCAGAGCGGATGGTGAAGCTTTCTTT. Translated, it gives CATSRADGEAFF.

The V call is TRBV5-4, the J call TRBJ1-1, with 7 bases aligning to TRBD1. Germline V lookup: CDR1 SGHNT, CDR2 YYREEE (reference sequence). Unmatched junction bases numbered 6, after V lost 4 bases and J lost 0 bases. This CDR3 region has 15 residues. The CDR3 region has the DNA TGTGCCAGCAGCCTGTCGACAGGGATGAACACTGAAGCTTTCTTT. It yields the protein CASSLSTGMNTEAFF.